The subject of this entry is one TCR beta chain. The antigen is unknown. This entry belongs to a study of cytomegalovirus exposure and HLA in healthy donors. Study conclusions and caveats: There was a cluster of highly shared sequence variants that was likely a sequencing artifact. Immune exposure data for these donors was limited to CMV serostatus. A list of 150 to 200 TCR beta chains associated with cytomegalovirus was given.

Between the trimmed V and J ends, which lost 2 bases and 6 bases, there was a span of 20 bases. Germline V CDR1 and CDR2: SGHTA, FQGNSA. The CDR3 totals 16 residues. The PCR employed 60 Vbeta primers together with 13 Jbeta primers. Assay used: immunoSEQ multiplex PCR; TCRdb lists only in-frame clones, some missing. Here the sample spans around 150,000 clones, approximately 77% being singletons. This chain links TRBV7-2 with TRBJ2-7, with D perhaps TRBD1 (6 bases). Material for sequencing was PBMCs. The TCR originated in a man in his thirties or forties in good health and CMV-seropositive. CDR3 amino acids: CASSLFAPTGRGEQYF. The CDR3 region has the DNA TGTGCCAGCAGCTTATTCGCTCCGACAGGACGGGGCGAGCAGTACTTC. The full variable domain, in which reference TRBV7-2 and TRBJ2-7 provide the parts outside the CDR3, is GAGVSQSPSNKVTEKGKDVELRCDPISGHTALYWYRQSLGQGLEFLIYFQGNSAPDKSGLPSDRFSAERTGGSVSTLTIQRTQQEDSAVYLCASSLFAPTGRGEQYFGPGTRLTVT.